Shown below are 6 T cell receptor beta chains from a single sample sequenced in a study of blood T cell repertoires in COVID-19. Clones were read by immunoSEQ multiplex PCR, and TCRdb kept only the in-frame ones, dropping some. Of about 250,000 clones listed, around 86% were seen once; the top ten hold 1.5% to 2%. What was sequenced was peripheral blood. Receptor source: a woman aged 60-70 years who had recovered from COVID-19.

V is TRBV7-2 and J is TRBJ1-2, with D possibly matching TRBD1 (5 bases). V was cut by 2 bases and J by 6 bases, with 13 bases left in between. Germline V gene lookup returns CDR1 SGHTA and CDR2 FQGNSA. The CDR3 contains 14 residues. The CDR3 loop is CASSLFPGRDGYTF. The CDR3 region has the DNA TGTGCCAGCAGCTTATTTCCAGGGCGCGATGGCTACACCTTC.

The CDR3 loop is CASSLGALSSYNEQFF. DNA for the CDR3: TGTGCCAGCAGCTTAGGGGCGCTCTCATCCTACAATGAGCAGTTCTTC. V and J are TRBV11-3 and TRBJ2-1, with unresolved D. The CDR3 runs to 16 residues. Trimming left V 1 base short and J 1 base short, with 11 bases between. Germline V gives CDR1 SGHNT, CDR2 YENEEA.

This chain links TRBV5-5 with TRBJ1-4, with 8 bases matching TRBD1. Looked up from germline, CDR1 is SGHKS and CDR2 is YYEKEE (reference sequence). Trimming took 3 bases from V and 8 from J; bases not matched to a gene: 9. The CDR3 is 15 amino acids. DNA for the CDR3: TGTGCCAGCAGCTCTGCAGGGGGCAGTAGGGAAAAACTGTTTTTT. It codes for CASSSAGGSREKLFF.

In DNA form, the CDR3 reads TGTGCCAGTAGACGACAGGGTATCAACACTGAAGCTTTCTTT. Translating gives CASRRQGINTEAFF. V gene TRBV19 combines with J gene TRBJ1-1, with TRBD1 matching over 7 bases. V lost 6 bases and J lost 2; bases outside the gene matches: 6. Germline CDR1 LNHDA, CDR2 SQIVND (reference sequence). This CDR3 has 14 amino acids.

This rearrangement joins TRBV5-4 to TRBJ2-1; perhaps TRBD2 as D (5 bases). Trimming removed 9 bases at V and 0 bases at J, with 10 bases between. The V gene's germline CDR1 is SGHNT and CDR2 YYREEE (reference sequence). CDR3 length: 13 residues. In DNA, the CDR3 is TGTGCCACCGGGAAGGACTCCTACAATGAGCAGTTCTTC. It codes for CATGKDSYNEQFF.

This clone has just one count. V gene TRBV28 combines with J gene TRBJ1-5, with D maybe TRBD1 (5 bases). The CDR3 is 15 residues long. CDR1 is MDHEN and CDR2 is SYDVKM in the germline V gene. Trimming took 5 bases from V and 8 from J, leaving 19 bases between them. The CDR3, as DNA: TGTGCCAGCAGTCCGTACCGGGGGACGGGGAAGCCCCAGCATTTT. It codes for CASSPYRGTGKPQHF.